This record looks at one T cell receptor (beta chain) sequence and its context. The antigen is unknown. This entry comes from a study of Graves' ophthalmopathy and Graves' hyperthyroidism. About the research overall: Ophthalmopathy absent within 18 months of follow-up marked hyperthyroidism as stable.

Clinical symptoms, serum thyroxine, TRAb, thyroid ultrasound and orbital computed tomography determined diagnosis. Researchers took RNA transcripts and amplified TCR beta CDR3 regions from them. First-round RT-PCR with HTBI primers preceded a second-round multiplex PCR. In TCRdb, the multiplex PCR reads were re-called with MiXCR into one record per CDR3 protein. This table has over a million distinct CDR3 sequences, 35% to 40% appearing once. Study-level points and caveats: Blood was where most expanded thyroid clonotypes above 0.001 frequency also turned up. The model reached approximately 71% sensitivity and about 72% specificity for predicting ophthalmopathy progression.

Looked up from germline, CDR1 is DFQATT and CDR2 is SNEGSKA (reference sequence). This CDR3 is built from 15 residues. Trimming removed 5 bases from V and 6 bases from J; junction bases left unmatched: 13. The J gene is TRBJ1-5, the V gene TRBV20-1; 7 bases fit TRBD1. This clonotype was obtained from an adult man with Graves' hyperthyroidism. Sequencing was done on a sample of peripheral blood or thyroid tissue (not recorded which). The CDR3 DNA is TGCAGTGCTGGGGACAGAATCAAAGGAGGTCAGCCCCAGCATTTT. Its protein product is CSAGDRIKGGQPQHF.